These 27 T cell receptor beta chains originate from one sample sequenced in a study of T cells in Graves' hyperthyroidism and ophthalmopathy. Amplified regions were TCR beta CDR3 sequences from RNA transcripts. The HTBI set primed first-round TCR CDR3 RT-PCR. Via MiXCR, TCRdb re-called the multiplex PCR reads, giving one row per CDR3 protein. This sample has 400,000 to 600,000 distinct CDR3 sequences, with less than 25% found just once. The sequencing input was blood. These receptors all come from a man younger than 35 with Graves' hyperthyroidism.

V usage is TRBV2 and J usage is TRBJ2-7; D is unclear. The CDR3 extends over 12 amino acids. Deletions cut 7 bases from V and 1 base from J, with 8 bases between. Germline-derived CDR1 and CDR2 are SNHLY and FYNNEI. DNA of the CDR3: TGTGCCAGCATCGGGTTTTCCTACGAGCAGTACTTC. Amino acids: CASIGFSYEQYF.

This chain uses TRBV12-3 or TRBV12-4 with TRBJ1-2; 7 bases match TRBD1. The CDR3 consists of 13 residues. V dropped 8 bases and J dropped 2; count of bases not matched to a gene: 5. This CDR3 reads CASGMGQNYGYTF. The CDR3 DNA reads TGTGCCAGCGGGATGGGACAGAACTATGGCTACACCTTC.

Concerning this clonotype: It may be a read error: a sequence one base away is much more abundant. The conserved phenylalanine or tryptophan is not found at the CDR3 terminus, so this likely reflects a read error. J is TRBJ1-5 and V is TRBV7-9; D gene unclear. The CDR3 has 15 residues. V was clipped by 2 bases and J by 4 bases, with 12 bases between them. From germline, CDR1 is SEHNR and CDR2 FQNEAQ (reference sequence). Here the CDR3 reads CASSLSGPWNQPQHV. The DNA for the CDR3 is TGTGCCAGCAGCTTATCGGGTCCTTGGAATCAGCCCCAGCATGTT.

The J gene is TRBJ2-7, the V gene TRBV6-1; TRBD1 matches at 11 bases. From germline, CDR1 is MNHNS and CDR2 SASEGT. This CDR3 is built from 14 residues. Here the CDR3 reads CAGSRGQGVDEQYF. Written as DNA, the CDR3 is TGTGCGGGATCGAGGGGACAGGGGGTCGACGAGCAGTACTTC.

The sample holds many counts of this clonotype. The chain combines TRBV24-1 with TRBJ1-1; TRBD1 might be the D (6 bases). CDR1 and CDR2 (germline): KGHDR, SFDVKD. Trimming removed 6 bases at V and 4 bases at J, with 14 bases between. The CDR3 has 14 amino acids. CDR3 in DNA: TGTGCCACCAGTTCGGGGGGAGGGGGCACTGAAGCTTTCTTT. Encoded protein: CATSSGGGGTEAFF.

The J gene is TRBJ2-7, the V gene TRBV28; tentatively, D is TRBD1 (5 bases). The CDR3 extends over 15 amino acids. Looked up from germline, CDR1 is MDHEN and CDR2 is SYDVKM. V lost 7 bases to trimming and J lost 0 bases, with 16 bases between them. This chain's CDR3 is CASTDGQRSSYEQYF. CDR3 DNA: TGTGCCAGCACCGATGGACAACGCAGCTCCTACGAGCAGTACTTC.

There are many counts of this clonotype. V gene TRBV29-1 combines with J gene TRBJ1-2, with TRBD1 matching 7 bases. After removal of 3 bases from V and 2 bases from J, the junction contained 3 bases not matched to a gene. The germline gives CDR1 SQVTM, CDR2 ANQGSEA. This CDR3 comprises 13 residues. CDR3 residues: CSVDLQGNYGYTF. The CDR3 nucleotides are TGCAGCGTTGATCTACAGGGGAACTATGGCTACACCTTC.

This clonotype appeared many times. The V call is TRBV19, the J call TRBJ1-2; no firm D call. V was trimmed by 3 bases and J by 5 bases, leaving 10 bases between them. The germline CDR1 and CDR2 sequences are LNHDA and SQIVND (reference sequence). The CDR3 is 13 residues long. CDR3 residues: CASSMGTDYGYTF. The CDR3 DNA follows: TGTGCCAGTAGTATGGGAACGGATTATGGCTACACCTTC.

This clonotype appeared a few times. This chain joins TRBV19 and TRBJ2-5; perhaps TRBD2 as D (6 bases). There are 12 residues in the CDR3. Trimming took 1 base from V and 7 from J, leaving 7 bases between them. Germline values: CDR1 LNHDA, CDR2 SQIVND (reference sequence). The CDR3 is CASSIAGGTQYF. As DNA, the CDR3 is TGTGCCAGTAGTATAGCCGGGGGGACCCAGTACTTC.

This clonotype was detected ten times or more. This chain joins TRBV28 and TRBJ2-7; D is unresolved. There are 14 residues in the CDR3. Germline assignment: CDR1 MDHEN and CDR2 SYDVKM. The V and J ends lost 6 bases and 3 bases respectively, with 15 bases between them. CDR3 DNA: TGTGCCAGCAGCTCGGCACAGCTGATCTACGAGCAGTACTTC. Translating gives CASSSAQLIYEQYF.

There are many counts of this clonotype. The chain is built from TRBV20-1 and TRBJ1-5; D unresolved. CDR1 and CDR2 from the germline V gene are DFQATT and SNEGSKA (reference sequence). The CDR3 totals 15 residues. With 0 bases removed from V and 5 bases from J, the gap between germline ends came to 14 bases. The CDR3 region is CSARDVSLNYQPQHF. CDR3 nucleotide sequence: TGCAGTGCTAGAGATGTGTCCCTAAACTATCAGCCCCAGCATTTT.

This chain connects TRBV12-3 or TRBV12-4 to TRBJ2-7; D is perhaps TRBD2 (5 bases). CDR3 size: 14 residues. Trimming pared 3 bases from V and 2 bases from J, leaving 11 bases between. The CDR3 sequence is CASSFPPTTYEQYF. CDR3 in DNA: TGTGCCAGCAGTTTCCCTCCGACTACCTACGAGCAGTACTTC.

Ten or more counts support this clonotype. The chain is built from TRBV15 and TRBJ1-2; 9 positions agree with TRBD1. The CDR3 runs to 16 residues. V shed 5 bases and J 3 bases; nucleotides not matched to a gene: 10. Germline V gene data show CDR1 as LNHNV and CDR2 as YYDKDF (reference sequence). CDR3: CATSEAGGQGHYGYTF. CDR3 nucleotide sequence: TGTGCCACCAGCGAAGCGGGGGGACAGGGACACTATGGCTACACCTTC.

Worth noting for this clonotype: At one boundary the junction diverges from the germline segment, which might be a read error. The chain combines TRBV5-1 with TRBJ1-1; the D gene is possibly TRBD1 (5 bases). Germline V gives CDR1 SGHRS, CDR2 YFSETQ. The length of the CDR3 is 14 residues. The CDR3 DNA is TGCGCCAGCACCTTGAGGGGTGGGAGCACTGAAGCTTTCTTT. Translation: CASTLRGGSTEAFF.

This clonotype showed up just a few times. V gene TRBV5-1 combines with J gene TRBJ2-7, with D perhaps being TRBD1 or TRBD2 (5 bases each). The CDR3 runs to 15 residues. With 3 bases removed from V and 0 bases from J, the gap between germline ends came to 13 bases. Germline V gives CDR1 SGHRS, CDR2 YFSETQ. CDR3 coding DNA: TGCGCCAGCAGCTACAATGCAGGGAGCTCCTACGAGCAGTACTTC. Protein: CASSYNAGSSYEQYF. The full variable domain, with the rest looked up from reference TRBV5-1 and TRBJ2-7, is KAGVTQTPRYLIKTRGQQVTLSCSPISGHRSVSWYQQTPGQGLQFLFEYFSETQRNKGNFPGRFSGRQFSNSRSEMNVSTLELGDSALYLCASSYNAGSSYEQYFGPGTRLTVT.

In its sample, this clonotype was seen many times. The chain employs TRBV6-2 or TRBV6-3 and TRBJ1-5; no clear D gene. This CDR3 is built from 13 residues. Germline-derived CDR1 and CDR2 are MNHEY and SVGEGT. The V end was cut by 5 bases, the J end by 4 bases, with 9 bases between. CDR3 loop: CASSGPTNQPQHF. CDR3 in DNA: TGTGCCAGCAGTGGCCCAACAAATCAGCCCCAGCATTTT.

This clonotype has at least ten counts. This chain uses TRBV7-2 with TRBJ1-1; D may be TRBD1 (6 bases). Germline V gene lookup returns CDR1 SGHTA and CDR2 FQGNSA. The CDR3 runs 14 residues. Trimming stripped 5 bases from V and 8 bases from J, with 18 bases between. CDR3 sequence: CASSRTARYEEAFF. The CDR3 DNA sequence: TGTGCCAGCAGCCGGACAGCTCGGTACGAAGAAGCTTTCTTT.

This chain connects TRBV28 to TRBJ2-7, with 7 bases lining up with TRBD1. Trimming took 2 bases from V and 5 from J; bases not matched to a gene: 6. Germline CDR1 reads MDHEN; CDR2 reads SYDVKM. CDR3 length: 14 amino acids. CDR3 in DNA: TGTGCCAGCAGTTTACTTCGACAGGGCCACGAGCAGTACTTC. Protein: CASSLLRQGHEQYF.

This clonotype was seen many times. In nucleotides, the CDR3 is TGCAGTGCAGACTTTGAGGACGGGTGGACTGAAGCTTTCTTT. Translated, it gives CSADFEDGWTEAFF. This chain links TRBV20-1 with TRBJ1-1, with no clear D. V lost 6 bases, J lost 5 bases, and 19 bases lay in between. This CDR3 is built from 14 residues. The germline V gene encodes CDR1 DFQATT and CDR2 SNEGSKA (reference sequence).

The V gene is TRBV30, the J gene TRBJ1-6; D call uncertain. This CDR3 is built from 14 residues. V lost 3 bases and J 7 bases, leaving 13 bases between the germline ends. Germline loops: CDR1 GTSNPN, CDR2 SVGIG (reference sequence). CDR3 bases: TGTGCCTGGAGAGACGGGAGGACGAATTCACCCCTCCACTTT. Translated, it gives CAWRDGRTNSPLHF.

This clonotype has just a few counts. The chain uses TRBV18 and TRBJ2-7, with D perhaps TRBD1 or TRBD2 (5 bases each). Per the germline V gene, CDR1 is KGHSH and CDR2 is LQKENI. The CDR3 loop spans 17 amino acids. With 4 bases removed from V and 3 bases from J, the gap between germline ends came to 22 bases. The CDR3 spells CASSHWGPQDPDYEQYF. The CDR3 DNA reads as TGTGCCAGCTCACACTGGGGACCTCAGGACCCTGACTACGAGCAGTACTTC. The complete variable domain, with remaining parts taken from reference TRBV18 and TRBJ2-7, reads NAGVMQNPRHLVRRRGQEARLRCSPMKGHSHVYWYRQLPEEGLKFMVYLQKENIIDESGMPKERFSAEFPKEGPSILRIQQVVRGDSAAYFCASSHWGPQDPDYEQYFGPGTRLTVT.

This clonotype was seen only a few times. The rearrangement joins TRBV2 to TRBJ1-5; 7 bases match TRBD1. V lost 3 bases, J lost 2 bases, and 7 bases stayed unmatched. CDR3 length equals 16 residues. The V gene's germline CDR1 is SNHLY and CDR2 FYNNEI. The DNA for the CDR3 is TGTGCCAGCAGTGATGAAGGGGGCGCGGGCAATCAGCCCCAGCATTTT. Its translation: CASSDEGGAGNQPQHF.

This clonotype was seen a handful of times. The chain recombines TRBV12-3 or TRBV12-4 with TRBJ1-1, with a tentative D call TRBD1 (5 bases). V dropped 7 bases and J dropped 2 bases, with 14 bases sitting between them. The CDR3 runs 14 residues. The CDR3 loop reads CASTLRDGNTEAFF. The CDR3 region has the DNA TGTGCCAGCACCCTCCGGGACGGTAACACTGAAGCTTTCTTT.

This clonotype has a count of ten or more. The chain has TRBV7-8 and TRBJ1-5; tentatively, D is TRBD1 (6 bases). Trimming took off 5 bases at V and 0 bases at J, with 14 bases between the two ends. CDR3 length: 16 residues. The V gene's germline CDR1 is SGHVS and CDR2 FQNEAQ. This CDR3 reads CASSPIDRNSNQPQHF. In DNA, the CDR3 is TGTGCCAGCAGCCCCATAGACAGGAATAGCAATCAGCCCCAGCATTTT.

This clonotype was recorded a few times. The rearrangement joins TRBV20-1 to TRBJ2-4; maybe TRBD2 (6 bases). V gave up 3 bases and J gave up 1 base, with 10 bases separating them. CDR1 is DFQATT and CDR2 is SNEGSKA in the germline V gene (reference sequence). The CDR3 length is 14 residues. CDR3 DNA: TGCAGTGCTAGCCTTGGGGGGGCCAAAAACATTCAGTACTTC. This translates into CSASLGGAKNIQYF.

This clonotype was detected many times. J is TRBJ2-5 and V is TRBV3-1; 8 bases fit TRBD2. The CDR3 runs to 14 residues. Per the germline V gene, CDR1 is LGHDT and CDR2 is YNNKEL (reference sequence). The V and J ends lost 6 bases and 4 bases, in that order; junction bases with no gene match: 7. This CDR3 is CASRSTSGGETQYF. The CDR3 DNA is TGTGCCAGCAGGTCCACTAGCGGCGGAGAGACCCAGTACTTC.

The chain's CDR3 is CASRFPGGQGAYEQYF. The CDR3 DNA is TGTGCCAGCAGGTTCCCCGGGGGACAGGGAGCCTACGAGCAGTACTTC. The genes are TRBV28 and TRBJ2-7; 9 positions agree with TRBD1. J lost 2 bases, V lost 6 bases, and 11 bases had no gene match. The germline gives CDR1 MDHEN, CDR2 SYDVKM. There are 16 residues in the CDR3.